One and the same sample provided the 4 T cell receptor beta chains below, sequenced in a study of CD4 T cells in relation to SARS-CoV-2 and coronaviruses. CD4+ T cells from unexposed donors were obtained before the COVID-19 pandemic (2011-2018). Isolation of CD4+ T cells took place after roughly nine days in culture. Measured with immunoSEQ multiplex PCR; TCRdb has only the in-frame clones, and not every one. This table has 20,000 to 25,000 clones, just under 80% appearing once. Antigens of these TCRs are unknown. The sequenced material came from CD4+ T cells from PBMCs, cultured in vitro. The receptors were sampled from a human donor in good health.

The chain recombines TRBV18 with TRBJ2-3, with 7 bases aligning to TRBD1. Germline lookup yields CDR1 KGHSH and CDR2 LQKENI. The CDR3 consists of 15 residues. J was trimmed by 1 base and V by 3 bases; bases with no gene match: 4. The CDR3 DNA reads TGTGCCAGCTCACCGCCCGGACAGGGCACAGATACGCAGTATTTT. Residues: CASSPPGQGTDTQYF.

This clone has more than one count but fewer than ten. The CDR3 loop reads CASSAQGANTEAFF. For the CDR3, the DNA is TGTGCCAGTAGTGCACAGGGAGCTAACACTGAAGCTTTCTTT. The V and J genes are TRBV19 and TRBJ1-1; a weak D match, TRBD1 (6 bases). V dropped 5 bases and J dropped 2 bases, with 12 bases sitting between them. Germline CDR1 reads LNHDA; CDR2 reads SQIVND (reference sequence). The CDR3 is 14 amino acids.

The chain joins TRBV5-1 to TRBJ2-2, with D perhaps matching TRBD1 (6 bases). This CDR3 has 16 amino acids. Germline V gives CDR1 SGHRS, CDR2 YFSETQ. V lost 6 bases and J lost 8, with 23 bases in between. This CDR3 is CASTHDTGSGSGELFF. CDR3 sequence (DNA): TGCGCCAGCACCCACGATACAGGGTCGGGGAGTGGGGAGCTGTTTTTT.

The CDR3 reads CTSRRTTGSDGYTF. The CDR3 coding sequence is TGCACCAGCAGGCGTACGACAGGGTCCGATGGCTACACCTTC. This rearrangement joins TRBV1 to TRBJ1-2; TRBD1 is the table's D call, not checked against the DNA. TRBV1 counts as a pseudogene. This CDR3 spans 14 amino acids.